Listed here is a single T cell receptor (beta chain). The antigen is unknown. V shed 2 bases and J shed 8 bases, with 19 bases lying between them. Germline CDR1 is SGHDT and CDR2 is YYEEEE. The length of the CDR3 is 15 residues. The PCR employed 60 Vbeta primers together with 13 Jbeta primers. Generated by immunoSEQ multiplex PCR, the TCRdb table keeps only in-frame clones and is missing some. The table has 130,000 or so clones, 75% seen once. The source of the sample is a study of cytomegalovirus exposure and HLA in healthy donors. General study findings and limits: The sole available immune exposure information was CMV serostatus. It was shown in a later analysis that HLA-associated TCR beta chains were more clonally expanded than other, equally common chains.

The donors comprised healthy bone marrow donors. The chain couples TRBV5-6 to TRBJ1-2; maybe TRBD1 (6 bases). This clonotype originated in a woman between 40 and 50 years old in good health and CMV-seropositive. Material for sequencing was PBMCs. The CDR3 loop is CASSFQGRGGAGYTF. In nucleotides, the CDR3 is TGTGCCAGCAGCTTTCAGGGGCGAGGGGGTGCCGGCTACACCTTC.